The source of this TCR beta chain is a study of T cell changes during pregnancy in multiple sclerosis. The germline V gene encodes CDR1 SGHDT and CDR2 YYEEEE. The CDR3 extends over 13 amino acids. Trimming took 4 bases from V and 7 from J, leaving 14 bases between them. Only in-frame clones appear in the TCRdb table, and some are missing; sequencing was by immunoSEQ multiplex PCR. The sample has 40,000 to 45,000 clones; approximately 90% are singletons. The TCR sequence derives from a female donor in good health, enrolled as a control in a pregnancy study. This chain links TRBV5-6 with TRBJ1-2; D is ambiguous. The starting material was CD8+ T cells from peripheral blood mononuclear cells, obtained after pregnancy. This CDR3 reads CASSQDGRGGYTF. DNA of the CDR3: TGTGCCAGCAGCCAGGACGGCCGGGGTGGCTACACCTTC.